Each of the 15 T cell receptor beta chains below was sequenced from the same sample in a study of cytomegalovirus exposure and HLA in healthy donors. Primers included in the PCR were 60 Vbeta and 13 Jbeta primers. Only in-frame clones appear in the TCRdb table, and some are missing; sequencing was by immunoSEQ multiplex PCR. The profile shows approximately 70,000 clones, about 70% of them singletons. Sequenced material: PBMCs. The receptors here all came from a woman aged 25 to 39 in good health and CMV-seropositive.

This clone was counted between two and nine times. This rearrangement joins TRBV7-9 to TRBJ1-2; 8 bases are a match to TRBD1. The germline gives CDR1 SEHNR, CDR2 FQNEAQ (reference sequence). The CDR3 spans 13 residues. J lost 7 bases, V lost 5 bases, and 6 bases had no gene match. CDR3 DNA: TGTGCCAGCAGCGCCCCAGGGGGCCGTGGCTACACCTTC. Translation gives CASSAPGGRGYTF.

This clone was detected only once. The chain uses TRBV28 and TRBJ1-1; a weak D match, TRBD1 (5 bases). With 5 bases removed from V and 1 base from J, the gap between germline ends came to 14 bases. The CDR3 length is 15 residues. Germline V gene sequence: CDR1 MDHEN, CDR2 SYDVKM. The CDR3 coding sequence is TGTGCCAGCAGTCCGGCGGGGGACCCGAACACTGAAGCTTTCTTT. Encoded protein: CASSPAGDPNTEAFF. Looking up the rest from reference TRBV28 and TRBJ1-1 gives the full variable domain: DVKVTQSSRYLVKRTGEKVFLECVQDMDHENMFWYRQDPGLGLRLIYFSYDVKMKEKGDIPEGYSVSREKKERFSLILESASTNQTSMYLCASSPAGDPNTEAFFGQGTRLTVV.

V is TRBV19 and J is TRBJ1-2, with 11 bases fitting TRBD1. The length of the CDR3 is 12 residues. The germline CDR1 and CDR2 sequences are LNHDA and SQIVND (reference sequence). The CDR3 loop reads CASGQGAYGYTF. In nucleotides, the CDR3 is TGTGCTTCTGGACAGGGGGCGTATGGCTACACCTTC.

This rearrangement joins TRBV4-1 to TRBJ2-3; D unclear. V lost 1 base, J lost 1 base, and 3 bases lay in between. This CDR3 comprises 13 residues. Germline lookup yields CDR1 MGHRA and CDR2 YSYEKL. This chain's CDR3 is CASSQAGTDTQYF. The CDR3 nucleotides are TGCGCCAGCAGCCAAGCGGGCACAGATACGCAGTATTTT.

This chain links TRBV6-6 with TRBJ1-5; D not resolved. Trimming shortened V by 6 bases and J by 0 bases, and 6 bases separated the two germline ends. Germline V gene lookup returns CDR1 MNHNY and CDR2 SVGAGI (reference sequence). The CDR3 runs 13 residues. The CDR3 DNA follows: TGTGCCAGCAGACCCTATAGCAATCAGCCCCAGCATTTT. It encodes CASRPYSNQPQHF.

This sequence joins TRBV6-5 and TRBJ1-5; D may be TRBD1 (5 bases). Trimming took 4 bases from V and 2 from J, leaving 6 bases between them. Germline lookup yields CDR1 MNHEY and CDR2 SVGAGI. The CDR3 has 13 residues. CDR3 sequence: CASSLQGNQPQHF. Written as DNA, the CDR3 is TGTGCCAGCAGTTTACAGGGCAATCAGCCCCAGCATTTT.

V usage is TRBV2 and J usage is TRBJ2-3, with a tentative D call TRBD2 (5 bases). This CDR3 has 14 residues. CDR1 and CDR2 from the germline V gene are SNHLY and FYNNEI. V lost 10 bases, J lost 6 bases, and 20 bases lay in between. CDR3 protein: CANQIGSSTDTQYF. CDR3 nucleotides: TGTGCCAACCAAATAGGGAGTTCAACCGATACGCAGTATTTT.

V gene TRBV25-1 combines with J gene TRBJ1-2; D unclear. Germline V gives CDR1 MGHDK, CDR2 SYGVNS. V was trimmed by 4 bases and J by 7 bases, leaving 10 bases between them. The CDR3 sequence is 12 residues long. The CDR3 region has the DNA TGTGCCAGCAGTGTTCACAGTGGTGGCTACACCTTC. Translation gives CASSVHSGGYTF.

This chain connects TRBV15 to TRBJ2-7; the D gene is possibly TRBD1 (6 bases). The germline V and J ends were trimmed by 0 bases and 2 bases, with 8 bases remaining between them. Germline CDR1 reads LNHNV; CDR2 reads YYDKDF (reference sequence). The CDR3 length is 14 residues. As DNA, the CDR3 is TGTGCCACCAGCAGAGAGAGGGGGACCTACGAGCAGTACTTC. Its translation: CATSRERGTYEQYF.

The rearrangement uses TRBV28 and TRBJ2-7; D ambiguous. CDR1 MDHEN and CDR2 SYDVKM come from the germline V gene. The CDR3 extends over 13 amino acids. Trimming shortened V by 1 base and J by 7 bases, and 11 bases separated the two germline ends. The CDR3 spells CASSLSPTWEQYF. The CDR3 DNA reads TGTGCCAGCAGTTTATCCCCCACTTGGGAGCAGTACTTC.

The gene calls are TRBV30 and TRBJ1-6, with D tentatively TRBD1 (6 bases). CDR1 and CDR2 (germline): GTSNPN, SVGIG (reference sequence). The CDR3 is made up of 15 amino acids. V was pared by 0 bases and J by 6 bases, with 12 bases between. The CDR3 here is CAWSVTGLGNSPLHF. The CDR3 region has the DNA TGTGCCTGGAGTGTAACAGGGTTGGGTAATTCACCCCTCCACTTT.

The V call is TRBV5-1, the J call TRBJ2-7, with TRBD1 identical over 9 bases. Germline V gene sequence: CDR1 SGHRS, CDR2 YFSETQ. V trimming: 5 bases; J trimming: 3 bases; junction bases outside the gene matches: 9. This CDR3 spans 15 amino acids. The CDR3, as DNA: TGCGCCAGCAGAGAGTTCGGGACAGGGCTCTACGAGCAGTACTTC. Amino acids: CASREFGTGLYEQYF.

This clone showed up just once. The chain couples TRBV25-1 to TRBJ2-5, with D possibly being TRBD1 (6 bases). Germline values: CDR1 MGHDK, CDR2 SYGVNS. This CDR3 comprises 14 residues. V dropped 5 bases and J dropped 0 bases, with 10 bases sitting between them. The CDR3 spells CASSLGHYQETQYF. CDR3 nucleotide sequence: TGTGCCAGCAGTCTGGGACATTACCAAGAGACCCAGTACTTC.

This rearrangement joins TRBV18 to TRBJ1-5; D uncertain. Germline lookup yields CDR1 KGHSH and CDR2 LQKENI. The V end was cut by 1 base, the J end by 2 bases, with 9 bases between. The CDR3 totals 15 residues. The CDR3 reads CASSPREGGNQPQHF. DNA for the CDR3: TGTGCCAGCTCACCACGGGAGGGAGGCAATCAGCCCCAGCATTTT.

The chain employs TRBV25-1 and TRBJ2-6, with D tentatively TRBD1 (5 bases). V gave up 7 bases and J gave up 2 bases, with 15 bases separating them. CDR1 and CDR2 (germline): MGHDK, SYGVNS. CDR3 size: 16 residues. CDR3 residues: CASTLGGAPGANVLTF. In DNA form, the CDR3 reads TGTGCCAGCACGCTGGGTGGGGCCCCTGGGGCCAACGTCCTGACTTTC.